The clone carrying this TCR beta chain was picked up one time. CDR1 is SGHTA and CDR2 is FQGNSA in the germline V gene. The CDR3 is 15 residues long. V gave up 4 bases and J gave up 1 base, with 14 bases separating them. Profiling relied on immunoSEQ multiplex PCR, and the TCRdb table lists in-frame clones only, not all of them. The profile shows over 60,000 clones, roughly 93% of them singletons. The sample comes from a study of technical replicates of blood from a few donors. Sample: T cells isolated from PBMCs. The clonotype originates from a human donor in good health. J is TRBJ2-7 and V is TRBV7-2; weak D call: TRBD1 (5 bases). The DNA of the CDR3 is TGTGCCAGCAGCTACTCAGGGAAAAGGTCCTACGAGCAGTACTTC. It is translated as CASSYSGKRSYEQYF.